This T cell receptor (beta chain) was observed in a study of control samples from healthy donors and cancer patients. Here immunoSEQ multiplex PCR was the method, and the copy in TCRdb shows in-frame clones only, minus some. The sample comprises about 230,000 clones, roughly 82% of which are singletons, and about 14% rests with the top ten. This clone appeared once. This CDR3 region has 13 residues. Trimming left V 4 bases short and J 4 bases short, with 10 bases between. This clonotype originated in a woman aged 55-69 years with lung cancer. V is TRBV12-3 or TRBV12-4 and J is TRBJ1-2; D is unclear. Sequenced material: PBMCs. The DNA of the CDR3 is TGTGCCAGCAGTTCGCAAGTAATCTATGGCTACACCTTC. It is translated as CASSSQVIYGYTF.